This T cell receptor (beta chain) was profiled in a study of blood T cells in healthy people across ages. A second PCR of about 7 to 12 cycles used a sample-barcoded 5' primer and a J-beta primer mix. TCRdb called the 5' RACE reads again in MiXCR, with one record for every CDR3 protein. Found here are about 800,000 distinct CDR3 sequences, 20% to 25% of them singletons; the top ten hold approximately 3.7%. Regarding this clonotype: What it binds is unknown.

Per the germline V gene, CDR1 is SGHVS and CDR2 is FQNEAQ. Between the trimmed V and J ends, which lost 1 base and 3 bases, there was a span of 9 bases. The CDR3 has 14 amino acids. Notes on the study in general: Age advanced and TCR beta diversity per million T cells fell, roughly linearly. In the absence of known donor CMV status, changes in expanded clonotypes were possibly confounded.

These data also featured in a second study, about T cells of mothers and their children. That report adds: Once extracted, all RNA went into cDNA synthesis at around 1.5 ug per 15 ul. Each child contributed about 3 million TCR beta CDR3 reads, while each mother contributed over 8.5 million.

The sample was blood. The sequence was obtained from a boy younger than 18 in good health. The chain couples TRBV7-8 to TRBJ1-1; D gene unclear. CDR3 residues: CASSLEVPYTEAFF. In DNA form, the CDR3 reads TGTGCCAGCAGCTTAGAGGTCCCCTACACTGAAGCTTTCTTT.